The entry below describes one T cell receptor beta chain. Antigen unknown. The V and J ends lost 0 bases and 2 bases respectively, with 9 bases between them. CDR3 length equals 15 residues. Germline V gene data show CDR1 as SGHDN and CDR2 as FVKESK. This entry belongs to a study of T-cell memory formation after mild COVID-19. Study in general: Among the donors, TCR clusters were largely specific to each donor.

Study-level results: While clones contracting from day 15 to 85 were balanced between CD4 and CD8, later expanders leaned CD4+.

TCRdb reprocessed the 5' RACE reads via MiXCR and lists one record per CDR3 protein. This sample yields a few hundred thousand distinct CDR3 sequences, of which roughly 19% are seen a single time; roughly 21% belongs to the top ten. Sequenced: PBMCs or a T cell subset sorted from them (not recorded which). This TCR derives from a man younger than 30 who had mild COVID-19 (a few samples of this study predate the infection). Cell type and time point are not known. The chain employs TRBV14 and TRBJ2-3; D is ambiguous. This CDR3 is CASSQEWQSTDTQYF. The CDR3, as DNA: TGTGCCAGCAGCCAAGAGTGGCAGTCCACAGATACGCAGTATTTT.